The rows below give T cell receptor beta chains drawn from one sample of a study of shared clonotypes between healthy human individuals. Libraries were prepared by immunoSEQ multiplex PCR; TCRdb keeps only in-frame clonotypes and omits some of them. The sample contains about 2.1 million clones, 90% to 95% of which appear only once. Sequenced material: naive CD8+ T cells from PBMCs. The origin of the receptors is a man between 18 and 35 years old in good health. Some clones in this sample may be carry-over from other donors' samples. Both conserved end residues are part of each CDR3. The D gene is left open where the match is weak. Clone size is shown for a subset of rows, as once, few, many or a class of expanded clone.

CDR3 DNA	CDR3 protein	V gene	J gene	clone size	D gene
TGTGCCAGCAGCAAAGACTCAGGTAGGACAACCTTCGAGGCTTTCTTT	CASSKDSGRTTFEAFF	TRBV21-1	TRBJ1-1	-	-
TGCAGCGTGGGGACTAGCGGCTCCTACGAGCAGTACTTC	CSVGTSGSYEQYF	TRBV29-1	TRBJ2-7	-	TRBD2
TGTGCCAGCAGCGACTGGACTAGCGGGGGACCAGGTACCGGGGAGCTGTTTTTT	CASSDWTSGGPGTGELFF	TRBV7-6	TRBJ2-2	-	TRBD2
TGTGCCAGCAGCTTCGACTTGGGGGAAACTTGGCATACGCAGTATTTT	CASSFDLGETWHTQYF	TRBV11-2	TRBJ2-3	-	-
TGTGCCAGCAGCTTATTTCCTAGCGGGAGCAATGAGCAGTTCTTC	CASSLFPSGSNEQFF	TRBV7-3	TRBJ2-1	-	TRBD2
TGTGCCAGCAGCTTATATGGGACAGGGGGCGGTGAGGACACTGAAGCTTTCTTT	CASSLYGTGGGEDTEAFF	TRBV7-2	TRBJ1-1	once	TRBD1
TGTGCCAGCAGCGGTAGGACAGGCCCGGCCCAGTACTTC	CASSGRTGPAQYF	TRBV7-9	TRBJ2-5	-	TRBD1
TGTGCCAGCAGTTCCCTAGCGGGAGGGCCAAACCCGCGGGAGACCCAGTACTTC	CASSSLAGGPNPRETQYF	TRBV28	TRBJ2-5	-	TRBD2
TGCGCCAGCAGTCACCCCGTTTTCCTCTATGGCTACACCTTC	CASSHPVFLYGYTF	TRBV23-1	TRBJ1-2	-	-
TGTGCCAGCAGCTTAGCTGAGGGACACCGAGCCTACGAGCAGTACTTC	CASSLAEGHRAYEQYF	TRBV7-8	TRBJ2-7	-	-
TGCGCCAGCAGCCAAGACGGGATTAACTATGGCTACACCTTC	CASSQDGINYGYTF	TRBV4-1	TRBJ1-2	once	-
TGTGCCAGCGCAGAGTCCTACGAGCAGTACTTC	CASAESYEQYF	TRBV6-1	TRBJ2-7	-	-
TGCGCCAGCAGCCTGGACGGGAATGGAAACTATGGCTACACCTTC	CASSLDGNGNYGYTF	TRBV5-1	TRBJ1-2	-	-
TGTGCCAGCAGCTTAGCGGGAGAGAACACTGAAGCTTTCTTT	CASSLAGENTEAFF	TRBV7-9	TRBJ1-1	-	-
TGTGCCAGCAGCTCACTGACCCCCGGAGCTTTCTTT	CASSSLTPGAFF	TRBV13	TRBJ1-1	-	-
TGTGCCAGCAGCTTGGGGTTGTCCTACGAGCAGTACTTC	CASSLGLSYEQYF	TRBV7-9	TRBJ2-7	once	-